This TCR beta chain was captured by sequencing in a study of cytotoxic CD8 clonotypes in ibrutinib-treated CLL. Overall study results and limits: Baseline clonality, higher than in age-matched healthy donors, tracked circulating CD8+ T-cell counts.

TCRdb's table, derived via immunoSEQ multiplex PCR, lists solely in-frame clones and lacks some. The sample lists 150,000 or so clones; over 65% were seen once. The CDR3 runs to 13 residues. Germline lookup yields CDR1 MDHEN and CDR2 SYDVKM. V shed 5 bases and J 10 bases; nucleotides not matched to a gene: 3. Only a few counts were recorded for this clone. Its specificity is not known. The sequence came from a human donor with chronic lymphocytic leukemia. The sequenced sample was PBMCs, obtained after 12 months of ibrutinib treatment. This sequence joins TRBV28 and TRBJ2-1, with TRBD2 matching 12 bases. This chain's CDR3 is CASSGGLAGEQFF. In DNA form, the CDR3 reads TGTGCCAGCAGTGGAGGACTAGCGGGGGAGCAGTTCTTC.